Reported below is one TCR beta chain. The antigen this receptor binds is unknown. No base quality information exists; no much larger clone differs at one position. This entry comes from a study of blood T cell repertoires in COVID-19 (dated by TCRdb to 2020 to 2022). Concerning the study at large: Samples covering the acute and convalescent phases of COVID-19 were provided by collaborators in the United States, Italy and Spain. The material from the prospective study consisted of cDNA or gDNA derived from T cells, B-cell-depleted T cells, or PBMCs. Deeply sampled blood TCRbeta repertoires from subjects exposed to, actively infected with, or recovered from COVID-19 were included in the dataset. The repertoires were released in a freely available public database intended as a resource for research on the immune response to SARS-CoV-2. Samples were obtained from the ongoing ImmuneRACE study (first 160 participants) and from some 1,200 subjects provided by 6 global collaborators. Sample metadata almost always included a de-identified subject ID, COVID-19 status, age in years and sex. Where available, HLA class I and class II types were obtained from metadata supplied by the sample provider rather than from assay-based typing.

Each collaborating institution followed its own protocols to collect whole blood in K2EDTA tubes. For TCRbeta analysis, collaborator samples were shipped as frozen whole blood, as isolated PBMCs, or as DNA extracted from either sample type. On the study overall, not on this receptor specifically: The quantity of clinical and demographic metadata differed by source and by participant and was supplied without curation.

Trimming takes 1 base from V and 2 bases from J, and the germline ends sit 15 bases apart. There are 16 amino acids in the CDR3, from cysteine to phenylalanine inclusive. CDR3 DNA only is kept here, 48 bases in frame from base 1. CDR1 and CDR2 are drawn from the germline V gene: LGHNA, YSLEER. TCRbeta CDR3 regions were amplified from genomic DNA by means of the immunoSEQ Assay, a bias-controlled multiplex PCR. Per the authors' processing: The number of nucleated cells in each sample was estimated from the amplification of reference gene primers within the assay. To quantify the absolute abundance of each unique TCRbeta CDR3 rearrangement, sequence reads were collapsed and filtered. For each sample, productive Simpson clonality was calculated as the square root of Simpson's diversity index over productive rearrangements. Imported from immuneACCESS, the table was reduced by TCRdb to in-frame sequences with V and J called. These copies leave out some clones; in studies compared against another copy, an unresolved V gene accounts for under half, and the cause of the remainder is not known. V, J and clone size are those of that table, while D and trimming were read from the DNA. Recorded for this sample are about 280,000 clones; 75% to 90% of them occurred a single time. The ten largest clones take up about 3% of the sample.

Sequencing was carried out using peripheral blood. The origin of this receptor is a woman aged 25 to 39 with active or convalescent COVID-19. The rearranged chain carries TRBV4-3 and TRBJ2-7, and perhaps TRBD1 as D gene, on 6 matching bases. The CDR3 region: CASSQAPRDKTYEQYF. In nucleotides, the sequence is TGCGCCAGCAGCCAAGCTCCCCGGGACAAGACCTACGAGCAGTACTTC.